A selection of T cell receptor beta chains follows, all from one sample in a study of Ad26.COV2.S vaccination and SARS-CoV-2 variants. TCRdb's copy holds only in-frame clones and misses some; the assay was immunoSEQ multiplex PCR. The table shows under 500,000 clones, with 92% occurring only once. The starting material was peripheral blood, obtained in a trial of Ad26.COV2.S vaccine versus placebo. Receptors were obtained from a person aged 18-60 years who received the Ad26.COV2.S COVID-19 vaccine or a placebo. Each CDR3 is given with its conserved first and last residue. Fields, in order: CDR3 length, D gene, V gene, clone size, J gene, CDR3 DNA, CDR3 protein. D genes are given only for firm matches. Clone size, where shown, is once, few, many, or a class for clones that have expanded.

length: 13
D: -
V: TRBV28
size: -
J: TRBJ1-2
DNA: TGTGCCAGCAGTATGGCAGGGGCCTATGGCTACACCTTC
CDR3: CASSMAGAYGYTF

length: 16
D: -
V: TRBV7-2
size: -
J: TRBJ2-3
DNA: TGTGCCAGCAGCTTATCCGTAGCTTTAAGAACAGATACGCAGTATTTT
CDR3: CASSLSVALRTDTQYF

length: 15
D: TRBD1
V: TRBV6-5
size: -
J: TRBJ2-7
DNA: TGTGCCAGCAGAACCGGGACAGGGAGAGGAAACGAGCAGTACTTC
CDR3: CASRTGTGRGNEQYF

length: 13
D: -
V: TRBV6-5
size: -
J: TRBJ1-1
DNA: TGTGCCAGCAGGGCTAGTCTGAACACTGAAGCTTTCTTT
CDR3: CASRASLNTEAFF

length: 17
D: TRBD1
V: TRBV7-9
size: -
J: TRBJ2-7
DNA: TGTGCCAGCAGCTTAGCGGGCTTGGGACAGGGTGGGATCGAGCAGTACTTC
CDR3: CASSLAGLGQGGIEQYF

length: 13
D: -
V: TRBV19
size: -
J: TRBJ2-4
DNA: TGTGCCAGTAGTATGAGGTCTTCCGCTTTTCAGTACTTC
CDR3: CASSMRSSAFQYF

length: 14
D: -
V: TRBV24-1
size: -
J: TRBJ2-3
DNA: TGTGCCACCTCCCACCGGGGGATCACAGATACGCAGTATTTT
CDR3: CATSHRGITDTQYF

length: 16
D: -
V: TRBV27
size: -
J: TRBJ2-7
DNA: TGTGCCAGCAGTCCGACGGGGCCCAGCGCTTCCTACGAGCAGTACTTC
CDR3: CASSPTGPSASYEQYF

length: 15
D: -
V: TRBV7-2
size: -
J: TRBJ1-1
DNA: TGTGCCAGCAGCTTAGGGACTTACAGGACCACTGAAGCTTTCTTT
CDR3: CASSLGTYRTTEAFF

length: 13
D: -
V: TRBV6-6
size: few
J: TRBJ2-2
DNA: TGTGCCAGCAGCCCTGGGACCTCCGGGGAGCTGTTTTTT
CDR3: CASSPGTSGELFF

length: 16
D: TRBD2
V: TRBV5-1
size: -
J: TRBJ2-5
DNA: TGCGCCAGCAGCTTGACTAGCGGGGTCCCCAGGGAGACCCAGTACTTC
CDR3: CASSLTSGVPRETQYF

length: 14
D: -
V: TRBV18
size: -
J: TRBJ2-3
DNA: TGTGCCAGCTCACCATTACAGGGACGAGATACGCAGTATTTT
CDR3: CASSPLQGRDTQYF

length: 14
D: -
V: TRBV3-1/TRBV3-2
size: -
J: TRBJ2-3
DNA: TGTGCCAGCAGCCAAGAGTCTTGCAGGGATACGCAGTATTTT
CDR3: CASSQESCRDTQYF

length: 12
D: -
V: TRBV30
size: -
J: TRBJ1-6
DNA: TGTGCCTGGGCGCCGGGAGGTTCACCCCTCCACTTT
CDR3: CAWAPGGSPLHF

length: 14
D: -
V: TRBV5-6
size: -
J: TRBJ2-7
DNA: TGTGCCAGCAGCCAAACACCCGGGACCGTCCTTCTGTACTTC
CDR3: CASSQTPGTVLLYF

length: 14
D: TRBD1
V: TRBV19
size: -
J: TRBJ1-1
DNA: TGTGCCAGTACCTGGGGACAGGGAGGTACTGAAGCTTTCTTT
CDR3: CASTWGQGGTEAFF

length: 18
D: -
V: TRBV4-1
size: -
J: TRBJ2-7
DNA: TGCGCCAGCAGCCAAGATGGGGGGCCAGGAGGGCCACCCTACGAGCAGTACTTC
CDR3: CASSQDGGPGGPPYEQYF

length: 13
D: -
V: TRBV2
size: -
J: TRBJ1-2
DNA: TGTGCCAGCAGAACCGATCCTTCCTATGGCTACACCTTC
CDR3: CASRTDPSYGYTF

length: 17
D: TRBD1
V: TRBV24-1
size: -
J: TRBJ2-1
DNA: TGTGCCACCAGACACTCGACAGGGATTAGCTCCTACAATGAGCAGTTCTTC
CDR3: CATRHSTGISSYNEQFF

length: 14
D: TRBD1
V: TRBV6-2/TRBV6-3
size: -
J: TRBJ1-1
DNA: TGTGCCAGCAGTCCCGGGACAGAGCACACTGAAGCTTTCTTT
CDR3: CASSPGTEHTEAFF

length: 15
D: TRBD1
V: TRBV4-3
size: once
J: TRBJ2-7
DNA: TGCGCCAGCAGCCAAGACCGACAGGGGGCCTACGAGCAGTACTTC
CDR3: CASSQDRQGAYEQYF

length: 14
D: -
V: TRBV10-2
size: once
J: TRBJ2-2
DNA: TGCGCCAGCAGTCTCCCAGGGAACACCGGGGAGCTGTTTTTT
CDR3: CASSLPGNTGELFF

length: 15
D: -
V: TRBV4-2
size: -
J: TRBJ2-5
DNA: TGTGCCAGCAGCCAAGGTCGCACAGGACAAGAGACCCAGTACTTC
CDR3: CASSQGRTGQETQYF

length: 19
D: TRBD2
V: TRBV28
size: -
J: TRBJ2-6
DNA: TGTGCCAGCAGTTTAGGGCCTAGCGGGGGGGCCCTTAGGGCCAACGTCCTGACTTTC
CDR3: CASSLGPSGGALRANVLTF

length: 17
D: TRBD1
V: TRBV5-4
size: -
J: TRBJ2-2
DNA: TGTGCCAGCAGCTTTTCAACCGGGACAGGGGATCCCGGGGAGCTGTTTTTT
CDR3: CASSFSTGTGDPGELFF

length: 18
D: -
V: TRBV3-1/TRBV3-2
size: -
J: TRBJ1-2
DNA: TGTGCCAGCAGCCAAGATCGAAAGTCGGGACACGGAATTGATGGCTACACCTTC
CDR3: CASSQDRKSGHGIDGYTF

length: 13
D: -
V: TRBV10-3
size: -
J: TRBJ1-6
DNA: TGTGCCATCAGTGGCGACCTTGTTTCACCCCTCCACTTT
CDR3: CAISGDLVSPLHF

length: 15
D: TRBD1
V: TRBV4-1
size: -
J: TRBJ2-5
DNA: TGCGCCAGCAGCCTCGTGGGGACAGCTGGGGAGACCCAGTACTTC
CDR3: CASSLVGTAGETQYF

length: 15
D: TRBD1
V: TRBV11-3
size: -
J: TRBJ2-3
DNA: TGTGCCAGCAGCTTAGCAGGGGGCGGCACAGATACGCAGTATTTT
CDR3: CASSLAGGGTDTQYF

length: 18
D: TRBD1
V: TRBV28
size: once
J: TRBJ1-5
DNA: TGTGCCAGCAGTTACGGGACAGTCTCAGTGGGCTTCAATCAGCCCCAGCATTTT
CDR3: CASSYGTVSVGFNQPQHF

length: 13
D: -
V: TRBV12-2
size: -
J: TRBJ2-1
DNA: TGTGCAAGTCGCTTGGCGACGGACAATGAGCAGTTCTTC
CDR3: CASRLATDNEQFF

length: 11
D: -
V: TRBV6-5
size: -
J: TRBJ1-1
DNA: TGTGCCAGCAGCCGCAGGGCGGAAGCTTTCTTT
CDR3: CASSRRAEAFF

length: 13
D: -
V: TRBV10-1
size: -
J: TRBJ2-3
DNA: TGCGCCAGTGCAGGGTACTTCACAGATACGCAGTATTTT
CDR3: CASAGYFTDTQYF

length: 15
D: -
V: TRBV29-1
size: -
J: TRBJ2-7
DNA: TGCAGCGTTGCACCGACTAGTACGCGATCCTACGAGCAGTACTTC
CDR3: CSVAPTSTRSYEQYF

length: 16
D: TRBD2
V: TRBV27
size: -
J: TRBJ2-2
DNA: TGTGCCAGCAGTCTAGCGGGGGGTCTGTCCACCGGGGAGCTGTTTTTT
CDR3: CASSLAGGLSTGELFF

length: 15
D: TRBD2
V: TRBV9
size: -
J: TRBJ2-7
DNA: TGTGCCAGCAGCGATCTAACGGGGGGGAGTGGCGAGCAGTACTTC
CDR3: CASSDLTGGSGEQYF

length: 15
D: -
V: TRBV20-1
size: -
J: TRBJ1-6
DNA: TGCAGTGCTAGTGAACTCAGGGGCGATAATTCACCCCTCCACTTT
CDR3: CSASELRGDNSPLHF

length: 16
D: TRBD1
V: TRBV10-1
size: -
J: TRBJ1-2
DNA: TGCGCCAGCAGTGAGTCGAGACAGGGGCAGCCTTATGGCTACACCTTC
CDR3: CASSESRQGQPYGYTF

length: 14
D: TRBD1
V: TRBV30
size: -
J: TRBJ2-1
DNA: TGTGCCTGGGAGGGGACAGGGGCGTTTCATGAGCAGTTCTTC
CDR3: CAWEGTGAFHEQFF

length: 16
D: TRBD2
V: TRBV28
size: -
J: TRBJ2-7
DNA: TGTGCCAGCAGTTCCCGATCCGCGGGGGGGCCCTACGAGCAGTACTTC
CDR3: CASSSRSAGGPYEQYF

length: 14
D: -
V: TRBV5-6
size: once
J: TRBJ1-2
DNA: TGTGCCAGCAGCTTGGGGGGTATAAACTATGGCTACACCTTC
CDR3: CASSLGGINYGYTF

length: 12
D: TRBD1
V: TRBV29-1
size: -
J: TRBJ1-2
DNA: TGCAGCGGTCGGACAGGGTCCTTTGGCTACACCTTC
CDR3: CSGRTGSFGYTF

length: 15
D: TRBD2
V: TRBV7-2
size: -
J: TRBJ2-7
DNA: TGTGCCAGCAGCCCTCGCGGGGGGAACTCCTACGAGCAGTACTTC
CDR3: CASSPRGGNSYEQYF

length: 15
D: -
V: TRBV19
size: -
J: TRBJ1-2
DNA: TGTGCCACCCAAGAGCGTTCGGGGGACAACTATGGCTACACCTTC
CDR3: CATQERSGDNYGYTF

length: 13
D: TRBD1
V: TRBV20-1
size: -
J: TRBJ1-1
DNA: TGCAGTGCTAGTAAGGGGGCGCGAACTGAAGCTTTCTTT
CDR3: CSASKGARTEAFF

length: 13
D: -
V: TRBV6-1
size: -
J: TRBJ1-1
DNA: TGTGCCAGCAGTGAGGGCAGCCACACTGAAGCTTTCTTT
CDR3: CASSEGSHTEAFF

length: 13
D: -
V: TRBV19
size: -
J: TRBJ2-1
DNA: TGTGCCAGTAGTATGGGGGGGCTGATTGAGCAGTTCTTC
CDR3: CASSMGGLIEQFF

length: 13
D: -
V: TRBV29-1
size: -
J: TRBJ1-3
DNA: TGCAGCGCCGACGGGACTGGTGGAAACACCATATATTTT
CDR3: CSADGTGGNTIYF

length: 15
D: TRBD1
V: TRBV7-2
size: -
J: TRBJ1-5
DNA: TGTGCCAGCAGCTTAGGACAGGGCTACAATCAGCCCCAGCATTTT
CDR3: CASSLGQGYNQPQHF

length: 13
D: -
V: TRBV5-6
size: -
J: TRBJ1-4
DNA: TGTGCCAGCAGCCTCCGGGGGAATGAAAAACTGTTTTTT
CDR3: CASSLRGNEKLFF

length: 17
D: TRBD2
V: TRBV18
size: once
J: TRBJ2-1
DNA: TGTGCCAGCTCACCAATGGGACTAGCGGGGGGATTCAATGAGCAGTTCTTC
CDR3: CASSPMGLAGGFNEQFF

length: 11
D: -
V: TRBV3-1/TRBV3-2
size: -
J: TRBJ2-7
DNA: TGTGCCAGCAGCCATCCAGGTTCGCAGTACTTC
CDR3: CASSHPGSQYF

length: 13
D: -
V: TRBV29-1
size: -
J: TRBJ2-2
DNA: TGCAGCGCCAACACGGGACTGGCCGGGGAGCTGTTTTTT
CDR3: CSANTGLAGELFF

length: 14
D: -
V: TRBV5-1
size: -
J: TRBJ1-2
DNA: TGCGCCAGCAGCAAGGCCCGGGACGGCTATGGCTACACCTTC
CDR3: CASSKARDGYGYTF

length: 12
D: TRBD1
V: TRBV6-5
size: -
J: TRBJ1-2
DNA: TGTGCCAGCATCGACAGGGGGCTTGGCTACACCTTC
CDR3: CASIDRGLGYTF

length: 12
D: TRBD1
V: TRBV27
size: -
J: TRBJ2-1
DNA: TGTGCCAGCAGGACAGGGTTCAATGAGCAGTTCTTC
CDR3: CASRTGFNEQFF

length: 13
D: -
V: TRBV25-1
size: -
J: TRBJ2-1
DNA: TGTGCCAGCAGTGCCGTATATTATCCAGAACAGTTCTTC
CDR3: CASSAVYYPEQFF